This T cell receptor beta chain stems from a study of T cell repertoires in cytomegalovirus infection. TCRdb used MiXCR to reprocess the reads, holding one entry per CDR3 protein. The sample lists 600,000 to 800,000 distinct CDR3 sequences, 20% to 25% occurring once. Whole-study findings and limits: The ex vivo response was dominated by HLA-C-restricted CMV-specific TCR beta clonotypes.

Trimming removed 6 bases at V and 0 bases at J, with 4 bases between. CDR1 is SEHNR and CDR2 is FQNEAQ in the germline V gene (reference sequence). This CDR3 spans 12 amino acids. The table lists this clonotype with a few counts. The antigen is unknown. Just one base apart from a much larger clone, this may be a read error. Sequencing was carried out using CD8+ T cells from PBMCs. The TCR was taken from a human donor in good health (CMV status not recorded). Some clones in this sample may be carry-over from other donors' samples. The chain has TRBV7-9 and TRBJ2-3; D is ambiguous. CDR3 in amino acids: CASRYSTDTQYF. The CDR3 bases are TGTGCCAGCAGGTACAGCACAGATACGCAGTATTTT. The full variable domain, rest sourced from reference TRBV7-9 and TRBJ2-3, is DTGVSQNPRHKITKRGQNVTFRCDPISEHNRLYWYRQTLGQGPEFLTYFQNEAQLEKSRLLSDRFSAERPKGSFSTLEIQRTEQGDSAMYLCASRYSTDTQYFGPGTRLTVL.